The 15 T cell receptor beta chains listed next were all sequenced from one sample in a study of spatial heterogeneity in lung cancer. This sample's time point: blood at routine non-recurrence follow-up after resection. TCRdb analysed the 5' RACE reads with MiXCR anew, one entry per CDR3 protein. The table has about 15,000 distinct CDR3 sequences, about 19% seen once. The material was PBMCs, obtained at follow-up. The receptor set was obtained from a male donor with early-stage non-small cell lung cancer.

This clonotype occurred many times. The chain joins TRBV7-3 to TRBJ1-1, with 9 nucleotides matching TRBD1. Per germline, CDR1 SGHTA and CDR2 FQGTGA. V lost 3 bases to trimming and J lost 5 bases; unmatched junction nucleotides: 1. The CDR3 consists of 13 residues. CDR3 coding DNA: TGTGCCAGCAGCTTGGGGACAGGGACTGAAGCTTTCTTT. Amino acid sequence: CASSLGTGTEAFF.

By proportion, this clonotype is medium-sized (0.01 to 0.1%). J is TRBJ2-5 and V is TRBV27; the match to TRBD1 covers 7 bases. The V segment lost 2 bases and the J segment 4 bases; nucleotides outside the gene matches: 1. CDR1 and CDR2 (germline): MNHEY, SMNVEV (reference sequence). The CDR3 is 13 residues long. This CDR3 reads CASSLNRGETQYF. The CDR3 bases are TGTGCCAGCAGTTTAAACAGGGGAGAGACCCAGTACTTC.

This clonotype was detected many times. The J gene is TRBJ1-1, the V gene TRBV6-2 or TRBV6-3; D uncertain. Trimming removed 1 base at V and 1 base at J, with 10 bases between. CDR3 length: 15 amino acids. Germline-derived CDR1 and CDR2 are MNHEY and SVGEGT. CDR3 coding DNA: TGTGCCAGCAGTTACTTCGGTGTGGCGAACACTGAAGCTTTCTTT. The encoded protein is CASSYFGVANTEAFF.

The CDR3 spells CASSILSGAENTGELFF. CDR3 DNA: TGTGCCAGTAGTATACTTAGCGGGGCTGAGAACACCGGGGAGCTGTTTTTT. J is TRBJ2-2 and V is TRBV19, with 8 bases lining up with TRBD2. V trimming: 2 bases; J trimming: 1 base; junction bases outside the gene matches: 6. This CDR3 is built from 17 residues. Germline lookup yields CDR1 LNHDA and CDR2 SQIVND (reference sequence).

The CDR3: CASSPASYNSPLHF. CDR3 nucleotide sequence: TGTGCCAGCTCACCGGCCAGCTATAATTCACCCCTCCACTTT. The chain has TRBV18 and TRBJ1-6; no definite D call. Per germline, CDR1 KGHSH and CDR2 LQKENI. The V end lost 3 bases, the J end lost 3 bases, and 6 bases lay between the germline ends. CDR3 length equals 14 residues.

V gene TRBV20-1 combines with J gene TRBJ2-1; 11 bases agree with TRBD1. J gave up 6 bases and V 6 bases, and 7 bases lay outside the gene matches. The germline gives CDR1 DFQATT, CDR2 SNEGSKA (reference sequence). This CDR3 comprises 14 residues. In nucleotides, the CDR3 is TGCAGTGCCGAAGGGGACAGGGGGATCAATGAGCAGTTCTTC. It is translated as CSAEGDRGINEQFF.

This rearrangement joins TRBV2 to TRBJ2-5, with 10 positions matching TRBD2. Germline CDR1 and CDR2: SNHLY and FYNNEI. V was pared by 4 bases and J by 2 bases, with 4 bases of the junction left unmatched. The CDR3 spans 15 residues. The CDR3 loop is CASSGVAGGQETQYF. CDR3 coding DNA: TGTGCCAGCAGTGGAGTAGCGGGGGGACAAGAGACCCAGTACTTC.

Sample share makes this clonotype large (0.1 to 1%). This chain joins TRBV4-1 and TRBJ2-3; D perhaps matches TRBD1 (5 bases). V was clipped by 1 base and J by 1 base, with 6 bases between them. The CDR3 runs to 14 residues. Germline lookup yields CDR1 MGHRA and CDR2 YSYEKL. CDR3 sequence: CASSQVTGTDTQYF. The CDR3 nucleotides are TGCGCCAGCAGCCAAGTGACAGGCACAGATACGCAGTATTTT.

This chain uses TRBV20-1 with TRBJ2-5; D may be TRBD2 (6 bases). The length of the CDR3 is 14 residues. Germline assignment: CDR1 DFQATT and CDR2 SNEGSKA (reference sequence). V shed 8 bases and J shed 1 base, with 17 bases lying between them. This chain's CDR3 is CSTTGDRPQETQYF. CDR3 nucleotide sequence: TGCAGTACTACGGGAGACAGACCCCAAGAGACCCAGTACTTC.

The table lists this clonotype with many counts. The chain combines TRBV3-1 with TRBJ2-1, with D uncertain. V was trimmed by 0 bases and J by 3 bases, leaving 9 bases between them. Per the germline V gene, CDR1 is LGHDT and CDR2 is YNNKEL (reference sequence). The CDR3 runs to 15 residues. CDR3 amino acids: CASSQDLINYNEQFF. DNA of the CDR3: TGTGCCAGCAGCCAAGATCTAATCAACTACAATGAGCAGTTCTTC.

V usage is TRBV7-2 and J usage is TRBJ2-2; D is possibly TRBD2 (6 bases). This CDR3 contains 15 residues. The ends were cut back, 4 bases at V and 4 bases at J, with 13 bases in the middle. Germline V gene sequence: CDR1 SGHTA, CDR2 FQGNSA. Written as DNA, the CDR3 is TGTGCCAGCAGCTCGTTTGGAGGGCCCACCGGGGAGCTGTTTTTT. It is translated as CASSSFGGPTGELFF.

J is TRBJ2-1 and V is TRBV28; 16 bases line up with TRBD2. The CDR3 length is 19 residues. With V trimmed by 5 bases and J by 6 bases, 13 bases remained unmatched. Germline V gene data show CDR1 as MDHEN and CDR2 as SYDVKM. CDR3 protein: CASSPNLGTSGGAFNEQFF. The CDR3 region has the DNA TGTGCCAGCAGTCCCAACCTCGGGACTAGCGGGGGGGCCTTCAATGAGCAGTTCTTC.

This clonotype occurred many times. The chain has TRBV6-4 and TRBJ2-3; D is undetermined. The CDR3 consists of 13 residues. Germline CDR1 and CDR2: MRHNA and SNTAGT. V was clipped by 3 bases and J by 0 bases, with 4 bases between them. CDR3 DNA: TGTGCCAGCAGTGATCAGAGCACAGATACGCAGTATTTT. Protein: CASSDQSTDTQYF.

This clonotype was seen ten or more times. This rearrangement joins TRBV10-3 to TRBJ2-1; 10 positions match TRBD1. In germline, CDR1 is ENHRY, CDR2 SYGVKD. The CDR3 extends over 17 amino acids. Trimming cost V 0 bases and J 5 bases; bases outside gene matches: 7. CDR3 bases: TGTGCCATCAGTGAGTCCGGACAGGGGGTGGAAAACAATGAGCAGTTCTTC. It is translated as CAISESGQGVENNEQFF.

By share, this clonotype counts as medium-sized. The chain employs TRBV7-2 and TRBJ1-1, with D perhaps matching TRBD1 (6 bases). Trimming stripped 2 bases from V and 2 bases from J, with 12 bases between. From germline, CDR1 is SGHTA and CDR2 FQGNSA. CDR3 size: 15 residues. The CDR3 nucleotides read TGTGCCAGCAGCTTAAGGGAGGGGGGTAACACTGAAGCTTTCTTT. It yields the protein CASSLREGGNTEAFF.